The sequence of this T cell receptor beta chain was determined in a study of blood T cell repertoires in COVID-19. The study drew participants aged roughly 18 to 95 years from about two dozen US areas. Sequencing used immunoSEQ multiplex PCR; TCRdb keeps in-frame clones, though not all of them. Found here are hundreds of thousands of clones, 85% to 90% of them singletons; the top ten hold about 4.1%. V dropped 2 bases and J dropped 6 bases, with 17 bases sitting between them. This CDR3 comprises 15 residues. The germline gives CDR1 SGHKS, CDR2 YYEKEE (reference sequence). The sample taken for sequencing was PBMCs or T cells enriched from blood (not recorded which). The origin of this receptor is a man aged 30 to 45 who had recovered from COVID-19. The gene calls are TRBV5-5 and TRBJ1-2; tentatively, D is TRBD1 (5 bases). The DNA of the CDR3 is TGTGCCAGCAGCTTAGTCTCCTCCGGGGGGGATGGCTACACCTTC. Translation: CASSLVSSGGDGYTF. The full variable domain, completed using reference TRBV5-5 and TRBJ1-2, is DAGVTQSPTHLIKTRGQQVTLRCSPISGHKSVSWYQQVLGQGPQFIFQYYEKEERGRGNFPDRFSARQFPNYSSELNVNALLLGDSALYLCASSLVSSGGDGYTFGSGTRLTVV.